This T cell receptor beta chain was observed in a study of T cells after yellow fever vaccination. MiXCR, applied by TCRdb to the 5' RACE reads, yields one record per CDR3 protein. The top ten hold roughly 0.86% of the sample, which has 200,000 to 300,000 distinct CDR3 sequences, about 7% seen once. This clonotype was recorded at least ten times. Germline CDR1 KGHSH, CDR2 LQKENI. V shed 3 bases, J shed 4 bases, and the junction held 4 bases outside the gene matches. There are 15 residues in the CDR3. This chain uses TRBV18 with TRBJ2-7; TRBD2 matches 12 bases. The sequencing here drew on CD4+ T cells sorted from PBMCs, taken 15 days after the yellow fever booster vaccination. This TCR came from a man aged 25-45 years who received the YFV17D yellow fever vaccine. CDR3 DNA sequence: TGTGCCAGCTCACCTCGACTAGCGGGGGAATACGAGCAGTACTTC. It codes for CASSPRLAGEYEQYF.